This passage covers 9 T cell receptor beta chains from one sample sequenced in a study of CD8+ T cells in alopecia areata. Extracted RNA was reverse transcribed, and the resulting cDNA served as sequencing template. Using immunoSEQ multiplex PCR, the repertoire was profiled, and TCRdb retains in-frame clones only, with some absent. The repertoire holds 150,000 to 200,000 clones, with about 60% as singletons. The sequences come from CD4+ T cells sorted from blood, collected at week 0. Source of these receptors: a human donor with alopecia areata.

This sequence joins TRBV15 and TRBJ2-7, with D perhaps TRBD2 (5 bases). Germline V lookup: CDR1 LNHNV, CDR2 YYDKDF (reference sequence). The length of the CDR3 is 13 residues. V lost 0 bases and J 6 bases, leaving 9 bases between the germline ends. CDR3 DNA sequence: TGTGCCACCAGCAGAGAGGCCCGGGGCGAGCAGTACTTC. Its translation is CATSREARGEQYF.

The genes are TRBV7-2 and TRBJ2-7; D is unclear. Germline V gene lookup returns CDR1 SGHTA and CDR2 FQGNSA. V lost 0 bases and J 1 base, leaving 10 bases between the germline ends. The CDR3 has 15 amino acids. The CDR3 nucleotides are TGTGCCAGCAGCTTAGCCTCAGGACGGTCCTACGAGCAGTACTTC. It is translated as CASSLASGRSYEQYF.

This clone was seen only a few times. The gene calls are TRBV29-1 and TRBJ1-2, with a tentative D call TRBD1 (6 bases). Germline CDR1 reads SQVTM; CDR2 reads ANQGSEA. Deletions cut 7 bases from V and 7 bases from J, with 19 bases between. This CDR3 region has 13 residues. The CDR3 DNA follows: TGCAGCGCCCATCAGGGGACACCCTTTGGCTACACCTTC. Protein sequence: CSAHQGTPFGYTF.

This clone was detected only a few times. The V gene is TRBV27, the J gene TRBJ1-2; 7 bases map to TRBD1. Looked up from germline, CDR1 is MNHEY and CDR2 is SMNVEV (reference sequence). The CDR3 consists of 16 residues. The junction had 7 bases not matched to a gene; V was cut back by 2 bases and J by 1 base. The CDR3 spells CASSLTSTGVNYGYTF. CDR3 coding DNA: TGTGCCAGCAGTTTAACTTCCACAGGGGTTAACTATGGCTACACCTTC.

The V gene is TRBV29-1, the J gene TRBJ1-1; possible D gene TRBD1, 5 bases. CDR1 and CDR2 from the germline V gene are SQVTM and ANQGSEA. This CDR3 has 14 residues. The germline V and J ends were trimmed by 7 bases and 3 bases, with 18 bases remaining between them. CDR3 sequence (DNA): TGCAGCGCCCTCCGAGCACAGGCTTACACTGAAGCTTTCTTT. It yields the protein CSALRAQAYTEAFF.

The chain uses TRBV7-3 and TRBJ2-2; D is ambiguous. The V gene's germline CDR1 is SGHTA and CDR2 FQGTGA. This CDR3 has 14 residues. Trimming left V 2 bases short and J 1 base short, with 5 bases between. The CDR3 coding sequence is TGTGCCAGCAGCTTAGGGCTGAACACCGGGGAGCTGTTTTTT. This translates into CASSLGLNTGELFF.

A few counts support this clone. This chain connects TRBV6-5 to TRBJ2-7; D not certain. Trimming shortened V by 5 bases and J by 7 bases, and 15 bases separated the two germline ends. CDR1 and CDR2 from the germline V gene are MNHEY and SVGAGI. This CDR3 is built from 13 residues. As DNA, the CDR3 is TGTGCCAGCAGTGACATATCTTCGAGGGAGCAGTACTTC. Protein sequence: CASSDISSREQYF.

The CDR3 here is CASSEGLYEQYF. As DNA, the CDR3 is TGTGCCAGCAGTGAAGGGCTTTACGAGCAGTACTTC. The chain links TRBV6-1 to TRBJ2-7, with D unresolved. The CDR3 sequence is 12 residues long. Per germline, CDR1 MNHNS and CDR2 SASEGT. The ends were cut back, 1 base at V and 4 bases at J, with 5 bases in the middle.

CDR3 residues: CASSGQGSGNTIYF. The CDR3 DNA reads TGTGCCAGCAGTGGACAGGGCTCTGGAAACACCATATATTTT. The chain uses TRBV25-1 and TRBJ1-3; the match to TRBD1 covers 7 bases. Germline-derived CDR1 and CDR2 are MGHDK and SYGVNS. The junction had 0 bases not matched to a gene; V was cut back by 4 bases and J by 0 bases. This CDR3 is built from 14 residues. The variable domain in full, completed from reference TRBV25-1 and TRBJ1-3, reads EADIYQTPRYLVIGTGKKITLECSQTMGHDKMYWYQQDPGMELHLIHYSYGVNSTEKGDLSSESTVSRIRTEHFPLTLESARPSHTSQYLCASSGQGSGNTIYFGEGSWLTVV.